Each of the 6 T cell receptor beta chains below was sequenced from the same sample in a study of PD-1 blockade in mismatch repair-deficient tumors. TCRdb's table, derived via immunoSEQ multiplex PCR, lists solely in-frame clones and lacks some. The data contain just under 80,000 clones, approximately 78% of them singletons. This specimen was peripheral blood, taken 44 weeks after starting pembrolizumab. These receptors came from an adult with mismatch repair-deficient cancer.

V gene TRBV11-3 combines with J gene TRBJ2-1; D may match TRBD1 or TRBD2 (5 bases each). Trimming cost V 5 bases and J 9 bases, with 20 bases left between them. Germline V gene data show CDR1 as SGHNT and CDR2 as YENEEA. The CDR3 runs to 15 residues. CDR3 in amino acids: CASSARDEGKAEQFF. As DNA, the CDR3 is TGTGCCAGCAGCGCTCGGGACGAGGGGAAGGCTGAGCAGTTCTTC.

The chain recombines TRBV7-2 with TRBJ1-5, with D hard to call. This CDR3 has 16 amino acids. V was pared by 8 bases and J by 4 bases, with 21 bases between. Germline V gives CDR1 SGHTA, CDR2 FQGNSA. The CDR3 protein is CASRLSSRSGNQPQHF. As DNA, the CDR3 is TGTGCCAGCCGACTATCGTCCAGGTCCGGGAATCAGCCCCAGCATTTT.

This chain links TRBV4-1 with TRBJ1-1; D is undetermined. CDR3 length: 14 residues. CDR1 is MGHRA, CDR2 YSYEKL, per germline. V shed 2 bases and J shed 3 bases, with 10 bases lying between them. This CDR3 reads CASSQRTGYTEAFF. The CDR3 DNA sequence: TGCGCCAGCAGCCAAAGGACTGGGTACACTGAAGCTTTCTTT.

The genes are TRBV6-1 and TRBJ1-1; weak D call: TRBD1 (6 bases). V gave up 3 bases and J gave up 1 base, with 24 bases separating them. Germline CDR1 and CDR2: MNHNS and SASEGT. This CDR3 spans 19 amino acids. CDR3 loop: CASSDPAGTRTSRNTEAFF. DNA for the CDR3: TGTGCCAGCAGTGATCCTGCCGGGACACGGACGTCCAGGAACACTGAAGCTTTCTTT.

This chain joins TRBV4-3 and TRBJ2-7; the match to TRBD1 covers 8 bases. The V segment lost 4 bases and the J segment 4 bases; nucleotides outside the gene matches: 6. Looked up from germline, CDR1 is LGHNA and CDR2 is YSLEER. This CDR3 is built from 14 residues. The CDR3 here is CASSPGQDEYEQYF. The CDR3 DNA reads TGCGCCAGCAGCCCGGGACAGGATGAGTACGAGCAGTACTTC.

For the CDR3, the DNA is TGTGCCAGCAGCTTGGATGGGGGCAGCTCCTATAATTCACCCCTCCACTTT. Its protein is CASSLDGGSSYNSPLHF. The chain couples TRBV5-6 to TRBJ1-6, with D possibly matching TRBD1 (6 bases). This CDR3 is built from 17 residues. Trimming left V 0 bases short and J 0 bases short, with 10 bases between. CDR1 SGHDT and CDR2 YYEEEE come from the germline V gene.